The 25 T cell receptor beta chains below all came from one sample that was sequenced in a study of blood T cell repertoires in COVID-19. TCRdb's copy holds only in-frame clones and misses some; the assay was immunoSEQ multiplex PCR. This sample has fewer than 350,000 clones; approximately 88% occur once, and the top ten carry about 5.2%. Sequenced: PBMCs or T cells enriched from blood (not recorded which). Receptors were obtained from a man in his 60s who had recovered from COVID-19.

The chain links TRBV19 to TRBJ2-1, with D possibly TRBD2 on 6 matching bases. With 3 bases removed from V and 4 bases from J, the gap between germline ends came to 13 bases. Germline V gene data show CDR1 as LNHDA and CDR2 as SQIVND (reference sequence). This CDR3 has 15 residues. The CDR3 DNA reads as TGTGCCAGTAGTATTACGGGACTCGGGTACAATGAGCAGTTCTTC. Protein: CASSITGLGYNEQFF.

J is TRBJ1-3 and V is TRBV19; TRBD1 agrees at 7 bases. Unmatched junction bases numbered 6, after V lost 4 bases and J lost 3 bases. Germline V CDR1 and CDR2: LNHDA, SQIVND (reference sequence). The CDR3 is 15 residues long. The DNA for the CDR3 is TGTGCCAGTAGTACCAACACAGGGGATGGAAACACCATATATTTT. Translated, it gives CASSTNTGDGNTIYF.

CDR3 in amino acids: CASSYDRGYEQYF. CDR3 nucleotide sequence: TGTGCCAGCAGTTACGACAGGGGCTACGAGCAGTACTTC. The genes are TRBV6-6 and TRBJ2-7; TRBD1 matches at 8 bases. V shed 2 bases, J shed 3 bases, and the junction held 0 bases outside the gene matches. Germline CDR1 is MNHNY and CDR2 is SVGAGI (reference sequence). CDR3 length equals 13 residues.

This chain uses TRBV28 with TRBJ2-7; a weak D match, TRBD2 (6 bases). The CDR3 totals 12 residues. The germline CDR1 and CDR2 sequences are MDHEN and SYDVKM. V dropped 5 bases and J dropped 3 bases, with 8 bases sitting between them. This CDR3 reads CASSGGLYEQYF. Here the CDR3 DNA reads TGTGCCAGCAGTGGGGGACTCTACGAGCAGTACTTC.

The CDR3 coding sequence is TGTGCCACCAGTGACCCTAGGACTAGCGGGAGTGCAACAGATACGCAGTATTTT. Translation gives CATSDPRTSGSATDTQYF. The chain is built from TRBV24-1 and TRBJ2-3; 13 positions match TRBD2. Germline CDR1 KGHDR, CDR2 SFDVKD. Losses at the gene ends were 4 bases for V and 3 bases for J; bases not matched to a gene: 9. The CDR3 is made up of 18 amino acids.

J is TRBJ2-3 and V is TRBV29-1; a possible D gene is TRBD2 (5 bases). V lost 6 bases and J lost 4, with 17 bases in between. Germline CDR1 reads SQVTM; CDR2 reads ANQGSEA. CDR3 length equals 14 residues. The CDR3 protein is CSVRATQRADTQYF. The CDR3 region has the DNA TGCAGCGTGAGGGCTACACAAAGGGCAGATACGCAGTATTTT.

V and J are TRBV5-1 and TRBJ2-7, with 8 bases lining up with TRBD1. The CDR3 spans 16 residues. Losses at the gene ends were 0 bases for V and 2 bases for J; bases not matched to a gene: 7. From germline, CDR1 is SGHRS and CDR2 YFSETQ. The CDR3 sequence: CASSLVQGVLPYEQYF. The CDR3 nucleotides read TGCGCCAGCAGCTTGGTACAGGGGGTCTTACCCTACGAGCAGTACTTC.

The V gene is TRBV2, the J gene TRBJ2-7; the match to TRBD2 covers 9 bases. The CDR3 runs 15 residues. The junction had 6 bases not matched to a gene; V was cut back by 4 bases and J by 2 bases. In germline, CDR1 is SNHLY, CDR2 FYNNEI. CDR3 DNA: TGTGCCAGCAGTGTAATAGCGGGGGCAACCTACGAGCAGTACTTC. It encodes CASSVIAGATYEQYF.

This clone was found once. V usage is TRBV27 and J usage is TRBJ1-2; 9 bases align to TRBD1. The CDR3 runs to 16 residues. Germline V gene sequence: CDR1 MNHEY, CDR2 SMNVEV (reference sequence). The ends lost 6 bases at V and 4 bases at J; junction bases unmatched: 12. The CDR3 DNA is TGTGCCAGCAGCCGGACAGGGGACGCGCGTTTCTATGGCTACACCTTC. Its translation is CASSRTGDARFYGYTF.

The chain links TRBV30 to TRBJ1-4; 9 bases are a match to TRBD1. With V trimmed by 5 bases and J by 3 bases, 13 bases remained unmatched. CDR1 is GTSNPN, CDR2 SVGIG, per germline (reference sequence). CDR3 length: 17 amino acids. For the CDR3, the DNA is TGTGCCTGGGGACGGGACAGGGCGTTGGGAGCTAATGAAAAACTGTTTTTT. Residues: CAWGRDRALGANEKLFF.

The genes are TRBV15 and TRBJ2-7; 9 nucleotides line up with TRBD2. The CDR3 is 16 residues long. Germline V CDR1 and CDR2: LNHNV, YYDKDF (reference sequence). Losses at the gene ends were 0 bases for V and 5 bases for J; bases not matched to a gene: 8. The CDR3 coding sequence is TGTGCCACCAGCAGAGATCCACTAGCGGGTGTAAACGAGCAGTACTTC. Its translation is CATSRDPLAGVNEQYF.

The chain carries TRBV19 and TRBJ2-3, with 7 bases that match TRBD1. The germline V gene has CDR1 LNHDA and CDR2 SQIVND (reference sequence). Trimming at V came to 5 bases and at J to 0 bases, leaving 17 bases not matched to a gene. The CDR3 extends over 19 amino acids. The CDR3 here is CASSERDSLSDHSTDTQYF. Here the CDR3 DNA reads TGTGCCAGTAGTGAGAGGGACAGCCTCTCCGACCATAGCACAGATACGCAGTATTTT.

The J gene is TRBJ2-6, the V gene TRBV6-1, with D hard to call. V lost 2 bases, J lost 4 bases, and 9 bases lay in between. CDR1 and CDR2 (germline): MNHNS, SASEGT. The CDR3 has 15 residues. The chain's CDR3 is CASSERGLGANVLTF. Here the CDR3 DNA reads TGTGCCAGCAGTGAACGCGGCCTCGGGGCCAACGTCCTGACTTTC.

V and J are TRBV2 and TRBJ2-5; TRBD1 agrees at 12 bases. The J segment lost 3 bases and the V segment lost 7 bases, leaving 6 bases of the junction unmatched. The CDR3 extends over 15 amino acids. CDR1 SNHLY and CDR2 FYNNEI come from the germline V gene. The CDR3 region is CASKGQGARKETQYF. The CDR3 DNA follows: TGTGCCAGCAAGGGACAGGGGGCCCGCAAAGAGACCCAGTACTTC.

The chain employs TRBV19 and TRBJ2-1, with 7 bases lining up with TRBD2. Trimming at V came to 5 bases and at J to 7 bases, leaving 11 bases not matched to a gene. Germline CDR1 and CDR2: LNHDA and SQIVND (reference sequence). This CDR3 is built from 15 residues. DNA for the CDR3: TGTGCCAGTAGTTCGGGGGAGGGCCCGGGGAATGAGCAGTTCTTC. It encodes CASSSGEGPGNEQFF.

The chain is built from TRBV4-3 and TRBJ2-5; a possible D gene is TRBD2 (6 bases). CDR3 length equals 15 residues. Germline assignment: CDR1 LGHNA and CDR2 YSLEER. V was clipped by 0 bases and J by 7 bases, with 15 bases between them. CDR3: CASSQDMRQGGTQYF. The CDR3 DNA sequence: TGCGCCAGCAGCCAAGATATGCGGCAGGGAGGGACCCAGTACTTC.

The chain couples TRBV28 to TRBJ2-1; 9 bases match TRBD1. The CDR3 covers 15 residues. After removal of 4 bases from V and 7 bases from J, the junction contained 8 bases not matched to a gene. Germline V gives CDR1 MDHEN, CDR2 SYDVKM. The CDR3 coding sequence is TGTGCCAGCAGTTCCACCGGGACAGGGAGGAATGAGCAGTTCTTC. Translated: CASSSTGTGRNEQFF.

The V call is TRBV11-2, the J call TRBJ2-3, with a possible D match to TRBD1 (6 bases). The germline V gene has CDR1 SGHAT and CDR2 FQNNGV. With 0 bases removed from V and 8 bases from J, the gap between germline ends came to 12 bases. The CDR3 consists of 14 residues. In nucleotides, the CDR3 is TGTGCCAGCAGCTTAGAGCAGGGGATAGGTACGCAGTATTTT. Protein: CASSLEQGIGTQYF. Complete variable domain (other parts from reference TRBV11-2 and TRBJ2-3): EAGVAQSPRYKIIEKRQSVAFWCNPISGHATLYWYQQILGQGPKLLIQFQNNGVVDDSQLPKDRFSAERLKGVDSTLKIQPAKLEDSAVYLCASSLEQGIGTQYFGPGTRLTVL.

Comment on this clone: Compared with germline, one end of the junction differs, possibly owing to a read error. The CDR3 nucleotides are TGTGCCAGCAGACCAGCCTCTGGGGCCAACGTCCTGATTTTC. Its protein product is CASRPASGANVLIF. V gene TRBV28 combines with J gene TRBJ2-6, with TRBD1 as a possible D gene (5 bases). The germline V gene encodes CDR1 MDHEN and CDR2 SYDVKM. The CDR3 has 14 amino acids.

The J gene is TRBJ2-5, the V gene TRBV19, with 12 positions matching TRBD1. The length of the CDR3 is 16 residues. The germline gives CDR1 LNHDA, CDR2 SQIVND (reference sequence). The J segment lost 3 bases and the V segment lost 5 bases, leaving 7 bases of the junction unmatched. The CDR3 DNA follows: TGTGCCAGTAGTCCTCCGGGACAGGGGGCGAAAGAGACCCAGTACTTC. It is translated as CASSPPGQGAKETQYF.

V and J are TRBV6-2 or TRBV6-3 and TRBJ2-7, with 9 bases aligning to TRBD1. Germline V gene data show CDR1 as MNHEY and CDR2 as SVGEGT. The CDR3 sequence is 16 residues long. J gave up 3 bases and V 4 bases, and 10 bases lay outside the gene matches. CDR3 coding DNA: TGTGCCAGCAGTTCCTCGACAGGGGGAGCTAACTACGAGCAGTACTTC. Amino acids: CASSSSTGGANYEQYF.

The chain recombines TRBV12-3 or TRBV12-4 with TRBJ1-2, with TRBD1 as a possible D gene (5 bases). V was clipped by 6 bases and J by 0 bases, with 8 bases between them. This CDR3 has 13 amino acids. This CDR3 is CASRTDPNYGYTF. In DNA form, the CDR3 reads TGTGCCAGCAGGACAGACCCTAACTATGGCTACACCTTC.

The chain carries TRBV6-6 and TRBJ1-6; D perhaps matches TRBD1 (6 bases). Trimming removed 2 bases from V and 5 bases from J, with 10 bases in between. The CDR3 spans 15 residues. The germline V gene encodes CDR1 MNHNY and CDR2 SVGAGI (reference sequence). The CDR3 spells CASSYPTGDNSPLHF. The CDR3, as DNA: TGTGCCAGCAGTTACCCGACAGGAGATAATTCACCCCTCCACTTT.

The J gene is TRBJ2-2, the V gene TRBV2; tentatively, D is TRBD1 (7 bases). V was shortened by 7 bases and J by 1 base, with 13 bases between the two germline ends. The germline V gene has CDR1 SNHLY and CDR2 FYNNEI. The CDR3 sequence is 15 residues long. The chain's CDR3 is CASKEGALNTGELFF. The CDR3 DNA sequence: TGTGCCAGCAAGGAGGGGGCACTGAACACCGGGGAGCTGTTTTTT.

The CDR3 nucleotides read TGTGCCAGCAGATCCCAGGGCGGCTCCTACGAGCAGTACTTC. It encodes CASRSQGGSYEQYF. The V call is TRBV7-2, the J call TRBJ2-7, with D tentatively TRBD1 (5 bases). The germline V and J ends were trimmed by 6 bases and 0 bases, with 12 bases remaining between them. Germline V gene lookup returns CDR1 SGHTA and CDR2 FQGNSA. The CDR3 is 14 residues long.